This T cell receptor beta chain is from a study of control samples from healthy donors and cancer patients (dated by TCRdb to the early 2020s). Library preparation was by the immunoSEQ multiplex PCR assay. The clones in this table, taken by TCRdb from immuneACCESS, are in-frame only. Not every clone is retained; where verified, under half of the shortfall comes from an unresolved V gene, and the cause of the rest is unknown. The sample includes about 130,000 clones, with more than 85% observed a single time. Of the sample, roughly 1.9% is held by the ten largest clones. Comment on this clone: Its antigen is unknown. Per-nucleotide qualities are absent, and no much larger clonotype sits a single base away. Other DNA sequences in the sample encode the same CDR3.

In the germline V gene, CDR1 corresponds to SGHTA and CDR2 to FQGNSA. The CDR3 holds 14 amino acids from the cysteine to the phenylalanine. Here the CDR3 DNA is all that survives: 42 bases in frame from base 1. V loses 2 bases, J loses 0 bases, and the germline ends lie 6 bases apart. Input material: blood. The V and J segments used are TRBV7-2 and TRBJ2-3; perhaps TRBD2 is the D gene, with 6 bases matching. This TCR was recovered from a man between 18 and 29 years old in good health. The CDR3 reads as follows: CASSLTSSTDTQYF. Read as DNA, the sequence is TGTGCCAGCAGCTTAACTAGCAGCACAGATACGCAGTATTTT.